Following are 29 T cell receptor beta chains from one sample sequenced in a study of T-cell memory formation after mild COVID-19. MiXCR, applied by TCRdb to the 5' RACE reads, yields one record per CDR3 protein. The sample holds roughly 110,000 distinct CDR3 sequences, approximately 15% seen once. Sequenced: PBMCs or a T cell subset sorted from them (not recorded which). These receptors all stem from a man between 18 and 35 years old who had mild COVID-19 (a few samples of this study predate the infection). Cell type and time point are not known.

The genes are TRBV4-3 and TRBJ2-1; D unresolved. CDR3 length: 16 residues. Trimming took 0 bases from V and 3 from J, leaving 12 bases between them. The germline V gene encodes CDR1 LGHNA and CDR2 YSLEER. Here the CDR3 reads CASSQDRVIGYNEQFF. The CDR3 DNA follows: TGCGCCAGCAGCCAAGATCGGGTTATAGGCTACAATGAGCAGTTCTTC.

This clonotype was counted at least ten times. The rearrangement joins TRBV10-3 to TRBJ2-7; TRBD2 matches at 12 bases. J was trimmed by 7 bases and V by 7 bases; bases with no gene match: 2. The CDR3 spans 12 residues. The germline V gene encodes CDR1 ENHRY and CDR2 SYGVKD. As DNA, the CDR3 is TGTGCCATCAAGGGGACTAGCGGGGAGCAGTACGTC. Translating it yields CAIKGTSGEQYV.

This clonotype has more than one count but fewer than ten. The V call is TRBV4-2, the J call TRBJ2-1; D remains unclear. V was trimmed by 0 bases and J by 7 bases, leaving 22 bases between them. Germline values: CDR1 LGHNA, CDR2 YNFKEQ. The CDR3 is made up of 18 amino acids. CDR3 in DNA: TGTGCCAGCAGCCAAGATCGGGCGAGCGTTTGGCCTATGAATGAGCAGTTCTTC. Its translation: CASSQDRASVWPMNEQFF.

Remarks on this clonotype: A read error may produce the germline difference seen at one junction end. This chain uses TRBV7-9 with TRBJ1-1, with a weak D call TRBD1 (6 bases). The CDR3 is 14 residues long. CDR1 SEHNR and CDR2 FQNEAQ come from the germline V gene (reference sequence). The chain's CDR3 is CASSLEGENTEALF. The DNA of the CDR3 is TGTGCCAGCAGCTTAGAGGGGGAGAACACTGAAGCTTTATTT. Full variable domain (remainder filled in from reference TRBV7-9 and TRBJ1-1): DTGVSQNPRHKITKRGQNVTFRCDPISEHNRLYWYRQTLGQGPEFLTYFQNEAQLEKSRLLSDRFSAERPKGSFSTLEIQRTEQGDSAMYLCASSLEGENTEALFGQGTRLTVV.

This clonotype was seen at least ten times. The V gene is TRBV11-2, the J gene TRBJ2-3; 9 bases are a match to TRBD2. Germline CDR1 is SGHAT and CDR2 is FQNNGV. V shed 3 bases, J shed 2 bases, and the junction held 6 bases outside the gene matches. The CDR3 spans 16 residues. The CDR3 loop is CASSFGTSKLTDTQYF. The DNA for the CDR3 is TGTGCCAGCAGCTTCGGGACTAGCAAACTCACAGATACGCAGTATTTT.

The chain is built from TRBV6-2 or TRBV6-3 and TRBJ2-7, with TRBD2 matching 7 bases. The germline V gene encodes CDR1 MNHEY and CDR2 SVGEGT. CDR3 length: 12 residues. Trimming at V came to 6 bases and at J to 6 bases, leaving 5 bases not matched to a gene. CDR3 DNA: TGTGCCAGCAGCCGACTAGCAGTCGAGCAGTACTTC. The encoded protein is CASSRLAVEQYF.

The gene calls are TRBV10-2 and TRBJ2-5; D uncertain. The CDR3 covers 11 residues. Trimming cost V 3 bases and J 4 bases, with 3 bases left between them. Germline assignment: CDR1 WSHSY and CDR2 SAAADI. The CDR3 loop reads CASSERETQYF. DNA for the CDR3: TGCGCCAGCAGTGAACGAGAGACCCAGTACTTC.

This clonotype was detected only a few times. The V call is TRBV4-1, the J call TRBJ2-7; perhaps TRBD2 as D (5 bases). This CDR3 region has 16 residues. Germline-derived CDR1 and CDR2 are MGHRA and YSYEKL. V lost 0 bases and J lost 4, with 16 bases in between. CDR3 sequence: CASSQEIKEGGYEQYF. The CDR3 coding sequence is TGCGCCAGCAGCCAAGAAATAAAGGAAGGCGGGTACGAGCAGTACTTC.

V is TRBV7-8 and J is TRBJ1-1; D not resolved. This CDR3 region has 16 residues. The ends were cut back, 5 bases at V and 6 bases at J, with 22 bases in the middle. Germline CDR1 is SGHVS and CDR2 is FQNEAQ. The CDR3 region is CASSPRYNSKEAEAFF. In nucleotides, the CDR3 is TGTGCCAGCAGCCCCCGATATAACAGTAAAGAGGCTGAAGCTTTCTTT. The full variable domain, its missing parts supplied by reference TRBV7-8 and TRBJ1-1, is GAGVSQSPRYKVAKRGQDVALRCDPISGHVSLFWYQQALGQGPEFLTYFQNEAQLDKSGLPSDRFFAERPEGSVSTLKIQRTQQEDSAVYLCASSPRYNSKEAEAFFGQGTRLTVV.

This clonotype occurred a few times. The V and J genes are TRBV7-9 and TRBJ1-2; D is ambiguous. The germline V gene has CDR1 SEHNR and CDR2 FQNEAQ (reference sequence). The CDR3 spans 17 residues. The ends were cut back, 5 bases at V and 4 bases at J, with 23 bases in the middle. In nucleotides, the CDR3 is TGTGCCAGCAGCCCGCAGGTGATGGGGTTAGTCTCCTATGGCTACACCTTC. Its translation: CASSPQVMGLVSYGYTF.

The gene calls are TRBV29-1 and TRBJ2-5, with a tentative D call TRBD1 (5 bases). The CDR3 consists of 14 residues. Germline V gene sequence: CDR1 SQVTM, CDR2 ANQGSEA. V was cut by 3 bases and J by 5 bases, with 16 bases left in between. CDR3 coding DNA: TGCAGCGTTGAGCGTCAGGGAATGGGCGAGACCCAGTACTTC. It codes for CSVERQGMGETQYF.

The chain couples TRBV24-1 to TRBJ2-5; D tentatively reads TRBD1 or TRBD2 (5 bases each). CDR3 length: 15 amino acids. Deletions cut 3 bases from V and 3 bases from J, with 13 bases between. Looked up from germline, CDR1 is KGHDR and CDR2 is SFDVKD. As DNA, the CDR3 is TGTGCCACCAGTGATACTAGGGGTTTGGAAGAGACCCAGTACTTC. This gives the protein CATSDTRGLEETQYF.

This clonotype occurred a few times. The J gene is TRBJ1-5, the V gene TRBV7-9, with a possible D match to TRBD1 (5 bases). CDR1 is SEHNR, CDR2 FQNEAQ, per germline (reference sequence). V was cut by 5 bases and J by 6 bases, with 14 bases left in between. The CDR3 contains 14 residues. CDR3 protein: CASSTKGGGQPQHF. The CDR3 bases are TGTGCCAGCAGCACCAAAGGCGGGGGTCAGCCCCAGCATTTT.

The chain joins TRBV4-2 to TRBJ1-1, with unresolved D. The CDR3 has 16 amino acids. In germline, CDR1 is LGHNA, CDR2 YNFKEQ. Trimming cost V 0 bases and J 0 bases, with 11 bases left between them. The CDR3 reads CASSQEGFLLNTEAFF. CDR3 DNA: TGTGCCAGCAGCCAAGAGGGTTTCCTCTTGAACACTGAAGCTTTCTTT.

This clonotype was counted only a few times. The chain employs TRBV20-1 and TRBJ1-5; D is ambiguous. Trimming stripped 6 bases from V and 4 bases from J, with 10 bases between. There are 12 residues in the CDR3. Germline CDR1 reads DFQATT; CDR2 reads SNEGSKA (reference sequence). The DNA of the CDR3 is TGCAGTGCCCCGGGATCTAATCAGCCCCAGCATTTT. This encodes CSAPGSNQPQHF.

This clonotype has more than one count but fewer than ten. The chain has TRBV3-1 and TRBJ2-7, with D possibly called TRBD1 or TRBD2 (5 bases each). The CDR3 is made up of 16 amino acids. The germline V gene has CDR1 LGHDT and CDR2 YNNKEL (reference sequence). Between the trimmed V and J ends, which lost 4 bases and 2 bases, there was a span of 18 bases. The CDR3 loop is CASSPGLGVNPYEQYF. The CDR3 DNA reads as TGTGCCAGCAGCCCTGGGCTGGGGGTTAATCCCTACGAGCAGTACTTC.

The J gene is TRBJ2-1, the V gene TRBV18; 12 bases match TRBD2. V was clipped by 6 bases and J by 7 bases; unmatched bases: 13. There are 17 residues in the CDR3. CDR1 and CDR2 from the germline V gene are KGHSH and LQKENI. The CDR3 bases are TGTGCCAGCTCGCCGACTAGCGGGGGTCTCCGGACGAATGAGCAGTTCTTC. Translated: CASSPTSGGLRTNEQFF.

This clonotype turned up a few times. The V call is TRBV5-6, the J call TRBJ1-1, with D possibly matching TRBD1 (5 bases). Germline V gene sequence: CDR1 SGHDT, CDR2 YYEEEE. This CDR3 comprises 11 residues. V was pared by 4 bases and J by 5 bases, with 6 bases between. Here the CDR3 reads CASSRGTEAFF. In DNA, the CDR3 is TGTGCCAGCAGCCGGGGGACTGAAGCTTTCTTT.

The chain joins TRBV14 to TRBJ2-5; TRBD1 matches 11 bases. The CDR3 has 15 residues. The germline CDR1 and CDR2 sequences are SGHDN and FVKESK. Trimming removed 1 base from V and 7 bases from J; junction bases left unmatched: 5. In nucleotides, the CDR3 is TGTGCCAGCAGCCAAGGCAGGACAGGGGGCGGGACCCAGTACTTC. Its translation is CASSQGRTGGGTQYF.

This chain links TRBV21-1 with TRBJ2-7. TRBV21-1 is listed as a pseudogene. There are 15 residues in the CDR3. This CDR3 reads CASSNRTMDSYEQYV. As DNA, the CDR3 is TGTGCCAGCAGCAACCGGACCATGGACTCCTACGAGCAGTACGTC.

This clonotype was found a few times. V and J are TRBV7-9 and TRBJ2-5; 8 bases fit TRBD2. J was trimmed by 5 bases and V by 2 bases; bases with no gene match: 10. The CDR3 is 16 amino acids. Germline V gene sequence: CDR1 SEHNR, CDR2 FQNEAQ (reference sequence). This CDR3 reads CASSLMVAGGSETQYF. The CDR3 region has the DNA TGTGCCAGCAGCTTAATGGTGGCGGGGGGAAGTGAGACCCAGTACTTC.

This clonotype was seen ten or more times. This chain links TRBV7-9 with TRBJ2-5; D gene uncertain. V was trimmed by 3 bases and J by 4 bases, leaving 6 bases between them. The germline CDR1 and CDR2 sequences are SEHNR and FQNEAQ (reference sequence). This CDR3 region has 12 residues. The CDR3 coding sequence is TGTGCCAGCAGCTTGCGAGGAGAGACCCAGTACTTC. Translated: CASSLRGETQYF.

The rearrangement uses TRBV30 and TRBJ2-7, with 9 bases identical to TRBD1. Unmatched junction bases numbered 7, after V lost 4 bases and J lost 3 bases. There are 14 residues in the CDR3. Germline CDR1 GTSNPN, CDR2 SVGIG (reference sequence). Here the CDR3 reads CAWTMGQGFYEQYF. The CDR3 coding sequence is TGTGCCTGGACTATGGGACAGGGCTTCTACGAGCAGTACTTC.

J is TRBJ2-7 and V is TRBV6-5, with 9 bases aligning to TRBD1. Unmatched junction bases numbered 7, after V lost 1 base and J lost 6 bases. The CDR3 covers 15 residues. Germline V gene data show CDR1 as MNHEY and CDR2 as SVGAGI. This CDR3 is CASSYLQGAGAEQYF. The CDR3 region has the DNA TGTGCCAGCAGTTACTTACAGGGGGCAGGAGCCGAGCAGTACTTC.

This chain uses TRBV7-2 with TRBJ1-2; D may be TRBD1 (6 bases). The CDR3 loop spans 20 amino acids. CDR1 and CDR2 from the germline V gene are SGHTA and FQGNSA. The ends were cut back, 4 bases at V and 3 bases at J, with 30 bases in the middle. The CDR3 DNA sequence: TGTGCCAGCAGCTCACGCCCCAACAGGGATGGGATTTTCGGTTACTATGGCTACACCTTC. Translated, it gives CASSSRPNRDGIFGYYGYTF. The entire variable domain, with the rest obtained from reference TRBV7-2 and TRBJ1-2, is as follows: GAGVSQSPSNKVTEKGKDVELRCDPISGHTALYWYRQSLGQGLEFLIYFQGNSAPDKSGLPSDRFSAERTGGSVSTLTIQRTQQEDSAVYLCASSSRPNRDGIFGYYGYTFGSGTRLTVV.

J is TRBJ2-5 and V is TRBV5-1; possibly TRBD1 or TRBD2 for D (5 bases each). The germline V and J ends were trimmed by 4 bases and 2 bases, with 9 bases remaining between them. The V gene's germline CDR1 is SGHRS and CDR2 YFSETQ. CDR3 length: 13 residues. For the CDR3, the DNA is TGCGCCAGCAGCCTCGAGGGGCAAGAGACCCAGTACTTC. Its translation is CASSLEGQETQYF.

Here the CDR3 reads CASSAGDYEQYF. The CDR3 nucleotides read TGTGCCAGCAGCGCTGGGGACTACGAGCAGTACTTC. V gene TRBV7-2 combines with J gene TRBJ2-7; D not certain. Germline CDR1 SGHTA, CDR2 FQGNSA. Trimming removed 5 bases at V and 3 bases at J, with 8 bases between. The CDR3 extends over 12 amino acids.

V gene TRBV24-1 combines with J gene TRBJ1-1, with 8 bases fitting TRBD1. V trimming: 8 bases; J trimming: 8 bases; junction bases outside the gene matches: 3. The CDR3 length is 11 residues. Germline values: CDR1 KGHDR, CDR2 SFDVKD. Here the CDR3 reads CATNWTGEAFF. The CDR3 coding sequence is TGTGCCACCAACTGGACAGGGGAAGCTTTCTTT.

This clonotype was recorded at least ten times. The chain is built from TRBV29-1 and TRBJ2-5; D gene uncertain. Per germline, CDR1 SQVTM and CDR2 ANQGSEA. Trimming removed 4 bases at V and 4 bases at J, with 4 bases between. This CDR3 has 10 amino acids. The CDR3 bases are TGCAGCGTTGTGAGAGAGACCCAGTACTTC. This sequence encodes CSVVRETQYF.